The table lists the clone carrying this T cell receptor (beta chain) with many counts. The use of a sample-barcoded 5' primer and a J-beta primer mix characterized a second PCR of roughly 6 to 11 cycles. Each cDNA molecule was tagged by a template-switch adaptor with 12 random nucleotides. TCRdb ran MiXCR on the 5' RACE reads and lists one entry per CDR3 protein. Seen here are 500,000 to 550,000 distinct CDR3 sequences, 24% observed once, and the top ten hold 7.5% to 9%. The length of the CDR3 is 11 residues. V was cut by 3 bases and J by 10 bases, with 7 bases left in between. This sample was taken from a study of blood T cells in healthy people across ages. Investigators took roughly 10 milliliters of peripheral blood from every donor. This same sample was also taken into another study, of T cells of mothers and their children.

The sequence was collected from a boy aged 10-17 years in good health. The specimen was blood. V is TRBV12-3 or TRBV12-4 and J is TRBJ2-1; D gene unclear. CDR3 bases: TGTGCCAGCAGTTTCAGTGGCGAGCAGTTCTTC. Its protein is CASSFSGEQFF.